This T cell receptor (beta chain) was profiled in a study of cytomegalovirus exposure and HLA in healthy donors. Germline V gene lookup returns CDR1 LGHNA and CDR2 YSLEER. Unmatched junction bases numbered 4, after V lost 1 base and J lost 1 base. This CDR3 region has 16 residues. The table came from immunoSEQ multiplex PCR; TCRdb's copy has only in-frame clones and leaves some out. The repertoire includes roughly 60,000 clones, roughly 96% of them detected once, and 0.9% to 1% sits in the top ten. Sequencing used PBMCs. This sequence originates from a man younger than 35 in good health and CMV-seronegative. This chain uses TRBV4-3 with TRBJ2-3; 8 bases fit TRBD2. This chain's CDR3 is CASSQGFSGGTDTQYF. The CDR3 nucleotides are TGCGCCAGCAGCCAAGGCTTTAGCGGGGGCACAGATACGCAGTATTTT.